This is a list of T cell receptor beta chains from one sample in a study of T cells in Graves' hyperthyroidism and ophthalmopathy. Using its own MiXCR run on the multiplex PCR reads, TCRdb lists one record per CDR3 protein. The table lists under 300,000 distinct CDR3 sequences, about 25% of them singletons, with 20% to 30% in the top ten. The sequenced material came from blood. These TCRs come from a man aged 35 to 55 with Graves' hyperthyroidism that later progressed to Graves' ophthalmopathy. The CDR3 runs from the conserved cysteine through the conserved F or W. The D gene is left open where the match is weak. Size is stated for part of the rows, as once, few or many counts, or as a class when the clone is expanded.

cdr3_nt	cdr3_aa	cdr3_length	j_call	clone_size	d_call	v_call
TGTGCCAGCAGCTTTGGACAGGGTTATGGCATTCAGTACTTC	CASSFGQGYGIQYF	14	TRBJ2-4	many	TRBD1	TRBV7-2
TGTGCCAGCAGCCAAGGAATTTCACCTAGCCGATCCTACGAGCAGTACTTC	CASSQGISPSRSYEQYF	17	TRBJ2-7	many	-	TRBV3-1
TGTGCCAGCAGTTTTGGGGCGGCTAGCCAAGAGACCCAGTACTTC	CASSFGAASQETQYF	15	TRBJ2-5	-	-	TRBV28
TGTGCCACCAGTGAGGCCCTGGGACAGGGAAAATGGAACACTGAAGCTTTCTTT	CATSEALGQGKWNTEAFF	18	TRBJ1-1	many	TRBD1	TRBV24-1
TGTGCCAGCAGCGAAAGGCAGGGGTACGTCGGCGAGCAGTACTTC	CASSERQGYVGEQYF	15	TRBJ2-7	many	-	TRBV6-1
TGTGCCAGCAGCAACAAGGAGACCCAGTACTTC	CASSNKETQYF	11	TRBJ2-5	-	-	TRBV6-1
TGTGCCAGCAGCTTCAGGCTAGCGGGAGGGACAGACACCGGGGAGCTGTTTTTT	CASSFRLAGGTDTGELFF	18	TRBJ2-2	many	TRBD2	TRBV27
TGTGCCAGCAGTTTAGATGGAGTGCGGGAGACCCAGTACTTC	CASSLDGVRETQYF	14	TRBJ2-5	-	-	TRBV27
TGTGCCAGCAGTCCACGGACTAGCGGGGAGACCCAGTACTTC	CASSPRTSGETQYF	14	TRBJ2-5	many	TRBD2	TRBV12-3/TRBV12-4
TGCGCCAGCAGCCTAGGGACAGGCGGAAACACCATATATTTT	CASSLGTGGNTIYF	14	TRBJ1-3	many	TRBD1	TRBV5-1
TGTGCCAGCAGCCCCGAGGCCCAGGGACACGGTGGCTACACCTTC	CASSPEAQGHGGYTF	15	TRBJ1-2	many	-	TRBV3-1
TGTGCCACCAGCAGAGATCGGCAGGGGATCAGGGAGACCCAGTACTTC	CATSRDRQGIRETQYF	16	TRBJ2-5	many	-	TRBV15
TGTGCCAGCAGCTTCACTAGCGGGAGTGAGACCCAGTACTTC	CASSFTSGSETQYF	14	TRBJ2-5	many	TRBD2	TRBV9
TGTGCCAGCAGTGACCAAATTCAGGGGGGCACTGAAGCTTTCTTT	CASSDQIQGGTEAFF	15	TRBJ1-1	many	TRBD1	TRBV6-4